One sample yielded the 3 T cell receptor beta chains listed below, sequenced in a study of monozygotic twins with inflammatory bowel disease. TCRdb re-called the 5' RACE reads and gives one entry per CDR3 protein, without DNA. The table lists approximately 400,000 distinct CDR3 sequences, with roughly 2.5% in the top ten. The sample comprised blood. Receptors were obtained from a human donor with ulcerative colitis or Crohn's disease, or a healthy co-twin of an affected twin (not recorded which).

V usage is TRBV24-1 and J usage is TRBJ2-3; the D call of TRBD1 rests on TCRdb alone, since no DNA is present to check it. This CDR3 region has 14 residues. The germline gives CDR1 KGHDR, CDR2 SFDVKD. The CDR3 sequence is CATRGTGGTDTQYF.

The V and J genes are TRBV4-1 and TRBJ1-1. The CDR3 spans 16 residues. The germline V gene encodes CDR1 MGHRA and CDR2 YSYEKL. CDR3: CASSQDLWGRNTEAFF.

The genes are TRBV2 and TRBJ1-5; TCRdb's assignment of TRBD1 cannot be checked, as there is no DNA. Per germline, CDR1 SNHLY and CDR2 FYNNEI. The CDR3 has 17 amino acids. CDR3 residues: CASSEQAGQGSNQPQHF.